Below, 23 T cell receptor beta chains from the same sample are listed, as sequenced in a study of neurological immune-mediated disorders. Using its own MiXCR run on the 5' RACE reads, TCRdb lists one record per CDR3 protein. The top ten clones hold around 2.2% of a sample with about 46,000 distinct CDR3 sequences, about 2% of them seen once. The sequenced sample was PBMCs. The receptors come from a woman aged 40 to 50 with multiple sclerosis.

In this sample, this clonotype turned up many times. V gene TRBV6-6 combines with J gene TRBJ2-3; either TRBD1 or TRBD2 may fit D (5 bases each). V dropped 8 bases and J dropped 5 bases, with 11 bases sitting between them. The CDR3 covers 12 residues. Germline assignment: CDR1 MNHNY and CDR2 SVGAGI (reference sequence). The CDR3 reads CASATRGDTQYF. The CDR3 DNA reads TGTGCCAGCGCAACTAGGGGAGATACGCAGTATTTT.

This clonotype was detected ten times or more. This chain uses TRBV18 with TRBJ2-5; D possibly corresponds to TRBD1 (7 bases). V lost 2 bases, J lost 13 bases, and 17 bases lay in between. Looked up from germline, CDR1 is KGHSH and CDR2 is LQKENI. The CDR3 runs to 13 residues. The CDR3 nucleotides are TGTGCCAGCTCACCAAGGACAGGAACGGAGGGGTACTTC. Amino acids: CASSPRTGTEGYF.

The table lists this clonotype with many counts. The V gene is TRBV12-5, the J gene TRBJ1-1, with D tentatively TRBD1 (6 bases). V lost 5 bases to trimming and J lost 5 bases, with 18 bases between them. The CDR3 covers 15 residues. The germline CDR1 and CDR2 sequences are LGHNT and FRNRAP. The CDR3 DNA follows: TGTGCTAGTGGTCCGAATTACAGGGAGAGGACTGAAGCTTTCTTT. Its translation is CASGPNYRERTEAFF.

Comment on this clonotype: One junction end disagrees with the germline gene, perhaps due to a read error. V usage is TRBV18 and J usage is TRBJ1-5; no firm D call. CDR3 length equals 12 residues. Looked up from germline, CDR1 is KGHSH and CDR2 is LQKENI. CDR3 coding DNA: TGTGCCAGCTCAGCGGGTGATCAGCCCAAGCATTTT. Translating it yields CASSAGDQPKHF. Supplemented by reference TRBV18 and TRBJ1-5, the full variable domain reads NAGVMQNPRHLVRRRGQEARLRCSPMKGHSHVYWYRQLPEEGLKFMVYLQKENIIDESGMPKERFSAEFPKEGPSILRIQQVVRGDSAAYFCASSAGDQPKHFGDGTRLSIL.

This clonotype occurred many times. V gene TRBV20-1 combines with J gene TRBJ2-3, with no clear D. The CDR3 has 13 amino acids. Trimming stripped 3 bases from V and 10 bases from J, with 17 bases between. CDR1 DFQATT and CDR2 SNEGSKA come from the germline V gene (reference sequence). The CDR3 DNA reads as TGCAGTGCTAGCGATAATCAGGCCATGGCGCAGTATTTT. This sequence encodes CSASDNQAMAQYF.

This clonotype was seen ten or more times. The chain is built from TRBV5-1 and TRBJ2-1; the match to TRBD2 covers 13 bases. The V and J ends lost 3 bases and 8 bases, in that order; junction bases with no gene match: 5. The germline CDR1 and CDR2 sequences are SGHRS and YFSETQ. The CDR3 covers 15 residues. The CDR3 sequence: CASSSLAGGPYEQFF. CDR3 DNA: TGCGCCAGCAGCTCACTAGCGGGGGGGCCGTATGAGCAGTTCTTC.

This clonotype was detected many times. This sequence joins TRBV18 and TRBJ2-3; D gene ambiguous. The V gene lost 5 bases and the J gene lost 2 bases, with 8 bases spanning the gap. The CDR3 is 13 residues long. Germline values: CDR1 KGHSH, CDR2 LQKENI. The CDR3 loop reads CASSAYSTDTQYF. The DNA of the CDR3 is TGTGCCAGCTCAGCGTATTCCACAGATACGCAGTATTTT. Complete variable domain (other parts from reference TRBV18 and TRBJ2-3): NAGVMQNPRHLVRRRGQEARLRCSPMKGHSHVYWYRQLPEEGLKFMVYLQKENIIDESGMPKERFSAEFPKEGPSILRIQQVVRGDSAAYFCASSAYSTDTQYFGPGTRLTVL.

This clonotype was recorded at least ten times. This chain links TRBV29-1 with TRBJ1-1; 7 bases map to TRBD1. Germline V gene data show CDR1 as SQVTM and CDR2 as ANQGSEA. The CDR3 covers 14 residues. The trim removed 3 bases at V and 1 base at J, leaving 5 bases unmatched. The CDR3 DNA reads TGCAGCGTTGAGGGGACAGAAGCGAACACTGAAGCTTTCTTT. Protein sequence: CSVEGTEANTEAFF.

This clonotype appeared many times. The V gene is TRBV24-1, the J gene TRBJ2-2; D is uncertain. The germline gives CDR1 KGHDR, CDR2 SFDVKD. The V end lost 1 base, the J end lost 5 bases, and 10 bases lay between the germline ends. The CDR3 has 15 residues. The CDR3 DNA is TGTGCCACCAGTGATTTTACCGACCCTACCGGGGAGCTGTTTTTT. It codes for CATSDFTDPTGELFF.

This clonotype was counted ten times or more. This chain joins TRBV6-5 and TRBJ2-3; TRBD2 matches at 7 bases. V shed 2 bases and J 6 bases; nucleotides not matched to a gene: 5. CDR1 is MNHEY and CDR2 is SVGAGI in the germline V gene. The CDR3 is 14 amino acids. The CDR3 protein is CASSYGGVRDTQYF. As DNA, the CDR3 is TGTGCCAGCAGTTACGGGGGGGTAAGGGATACGCAGTATTTT.

This clonotype was picked up many times. The chain is built from TRBV20-1 and TRBJ1-1; 8 bases match TRBD1. J lost 0 bases, V lost 7 bases, and 4 bases had no gene match. CDR3 length equals 13 residues. CDR1 is DFQATT and CDR2 is SNEGSKA in the germline V gene (reference sequence). The CDR3 sequence is CSGHRGMNTEAFF. CDR3 in DNA: TGCAGTGGCCACAGGGGGATGAACACTGAAGCTTTCTTT.

This clonotype was found many times. The chain couples TRBV12-3 or TRBV12-4 to TRBJ1-5; D ambiguous. V lost 6 bases to trimming and J lost 5 bases, with 8 bases between them. The CDR3 sequence is 12 residues long. As DNA, the CDR3 is TGTGCCAGCAGCTACAGTGATCAGCCCCAGCATTTT. This codes for CASSYSDQPQHF.

This clonotype was found many times. This sequence joins TRBV5-1 and TRBJ2-2, with 8 bases lining up with TRBD1. This CDR3 has 16 amino acids. Germline assignment: CDR1 SGHRS and CDR2 YFSETQ. Losses at the gene ends were 3 bases for V and 5 bases for J; bases not matched to a gene: 9. The CDR3 DNA sequence: TGCGCCAGCAGCTGGAAGACAGGGGATCGGACCGGGGAGCTGTTTTTT. Translation: CASSWKTGDRTGELFF.

This clonotype was recorded many times. V is TRBV20-1 and J is TRBJ2-7; D is unresolved. The CDR3 extends over 13 amino acids. The germline V gene encodes CDR1 DFQATT and CDR2 SNEGSKA (reference sequence). V lost 4 bases and J 1 base, leaving 11 bases between the germline ends. This CDR3 is CSATDPLSYEQYF. DNA for the CDR3: TGCAGTGCTACAGACCCCCTTTCCTACGAGCAGTACTTC.

This clonotype appeared many times. The chain uses TRBV12-3 or TRBV12-4 and TRBJ1-2; tentative D call: TRBD1 (5 bases). Trimming stripped 3 bases from V and 4 bases from J, with 15 bases between. This CDR3 has 15 amino acids. CDR3 nucleotides: TGTGCCAGCAGTTTGACCCGCCGGGGGGTCTATGGCTACACCTTC. Protein product: CASSLTRRGVYGYTF.

This clonotype has a count of ten or more. The chain recombines TRBV5-1 with TRBJ1-1; D remains unclear. The CDR3 covers 14 residues. The germline gives CDR1 SGHRS, CDR2 YFSETQ. The ends were cut back, 0 bases at V and 3 bases at J, with 9 bases in the middle. In DNA form, the CDR3 reads TGCGCCAGCAGCTTGGATCCAGACTACACTGAAGCTTTCTTT. It translates to CASSLDPDYTEAFF.

This clonotype was seen repeatedly, ten times or more. The chain joins TRBV20-1 to TRBJ2-1; tentatively, D is TRBD2 (7 bases). V lost 6 bases to trimming and J lost 3 bases, with 18 bases between them. The CDR3 is made up of 15 amino acids. Germline V gives CDR1 DFQATT, CDR2 SNEGSKA (reference sequence). This CDR3 reads CSAARTRGGYNEQFF. CDR3 sequence (DNA): TGCAGTGCGGCGCGGACTAGAGGGGGCTACAATGAGCAGTTCTTC.

This clonotype has ten or more counts. The chain uses TRBV12-3 or TRBV12-4 and TRBJ1-6; D is possibly TRBD1 (6 bases). This CDR3 spans 13 amino acids. With 7 bases removed from V and 9 bases from J, the gap between germline ends came to 13 bases. The CDR3 nucleotides read TGTGCCAGCAAGATAGGACAGACTTCACCCCTCCACTTT. This codes for CASKIGQTSPLHF.

This clonotype showed up many times. The CDR3 sequence is CSVGGGGRRGPRGEQFF. CDR3 coding DNA: TGCAGCGTTGGGGGCGGTGGGAGGCGGGGGCCCCGGGGTGAGCAGTTCTTC. V usage is TRBV29-1 and J usage is TRBJ2-1; a weak D match, TRBD2 (7 bases). Germline CDR1 is SQVTM and CDR2 is ANQGSEA. V was shortened by 4 bases and J by 9 bases, with 28 bases between the two germline ends. This CDR3 comprises 17 residues.

Many counts were recorded for this clonotype. The rearrangement joins TRBV29-1 to TRBJ1-1; D is possibly TRBD1 (5 bases). The ends were cut back, 4 bases at V and 6 bases at J, with 9 bases in the middle. The CDR3 is 11 amino acids. Germline assignment: CDR1 SQVTM and CDR2 ANQGSEA. The CDR3 is CSVVPRAEAFF. The CDR3 DNA reads as TGCAGCGTTGTCCCCAGGGCTGAAGCTTTCTTT.

This clonotype was recorded many times. The CDR3 spells CASSSALQGTGSYNEQFF. Here the CDR3 DNA reads TGCGCCAGCAGCTCTGCCCTTCAGGGGACTGGGTCCTACAATGAGCAGTTCTTC. The gene calls are TRBV5-1 and TRBJ2-1; D might be TRBD1 or TRBD2, each matching 6 bases. The CDR3 extends over 18 amino acids. V was cut by 3 bases and J by 1 base, with 20 bases left in between. Germline assignment: CDR1 SGHRS and CDR2 YFSETQ.

This clonotype was recorded many times. This sequence joins TRBV6-2 or TRBV6-3 and TRBJ1-2; weak D call: TRBD1 (6 bases). The V gene's germline CDR1 is MNHEY and CDR2 SVGEGT. The CDR3 loop spans 13 amino acids. Deletions cut 6 bases from V and 7 bases from J, with 15 bases between. CDR3 sequence reads: CASSPLTGFGYTF. CDR3 coding DNA: TGTGCCAGCAGCCCTCTTACAGGGTTTGGCTACACCTTC.

In this sample, this clonotype turned up many times. The rearrangement uses TRBV7-3 and TRBJ2-1, with TRBD2 matching 9 bases. CDR1 and CDR2 from the germline V gene are SGHTA and FQGTGA. V lost 1 base, J lost 1 base, and 5 bases stayed unmatched. The CDR3 runs 17 residues. The CDR3 sequence: CASSLSGGARSYNEQFF. DNA of the CDR3: TGTGCCAGCAGCTTAAGCGGGGGGGCTAGATCCTACAATGAGCAGTTCTTC.